This T cell receptor beta chain was documented in a study of spatial heterogeneity in lung cancer. The wider study: TCR and UMI combinations that were unique each appeared, on average, more than ten times in raw reads.

This clonotype was detected only a few times. The CDR3 extends over 13 amino acids. CDR1 is SGHVS, CDR2 FQNEAQ, per germline. Trimming stripped 5 bases from V and 4 bases from J, with 10 bases between. The sample's time point: sample taken at primary tumor resection. The study tagged each TCR cDNA molecule with a unique molecular identifier. TCRdb processed the 5' RACE reads anew with MiXCR; each CDR3 protein has one entry. The sample contains around 63,000 distinct CDR3 sequences, approximately 6.3% of which appear only once. This TCR derives from a female donor with early-stage non-small cell lung cancer. The sample in question was PBMCs, obtained at surgery. This chain connects TRBV7-8 to TRBJ2-3; no definite D call. The CDR3 bases are TGTGCCAGCAGCCTCCCCCCTGCAGATACGCAGTATTTT. It specifies CASSLPPADTQYF.